Below are 27 T cell receptor beta chains sequenced from a single sample in a study of cytomegalovirus exposure and HLA in healthy donors. Primers for the PCR totalled 60 Vbeta and 13 Jbeta. The repertoire was sequenced with immunoSEQ multiplex PCR; TCRdb's copy has only in-frame clones and lacks some. This table has roughly 150,000 clones, around 74% appearing once. Sequences were obtained from PBMCs. Receptor source: a female donor in good health and CMV-seronegative.

The V and J genes are TRBV7-6 and TRBJ2-5, with TRBD1 matching over 7 bases. The V gene's germline CDR1 is SGHVS and CDR2 FNYEAQ. The V and J ends lost 5 bases and 4 bases, in that order; junction bases with no gene match: 4. This CDR3 is 13 amino acids long. This CDR3 reads CASSRRGLETQYF. CDR3 DNA: TGTGCCAGCAGCCGCAGGGGGTTAGAGACCCAGTACTTC.

V usage is TRBV6-5 and J usage is TRBJ1-2; 8 bases line up with TRBD1. CDR3 length equals 15 residues. V lost 8 bases and J lost 8; bases outside the gene matches: 16. Germline lookup yields CDR1 MNHEY and CDR2 SVGAGI. The CDR3 bases are TGTGCCAGCGGCAAACAGAGGACAGGGAGTAGGGGCTACACCTTC. This translates into CASGKQRTGSRGYTF.

This clone occurred once. Different DNA sequences within this sample yield the same CDR3. This sequence joins TRBV7-9 and TRBJ2-5; 12 nucleotides match TRBD2. V trimming: 2 bases; J trimming: 5 bases; junction bases outside the gene matches: 3. Germline CDR1 and CDR2: SEHNR and FQNEAQ (reference sequence). This CDR3 has 15 amino acids. The CDR3 sequence: CASSLLAGGGETQYF. CDR3 coding DNA: TGTGCCAGCAGCTTACTAGCGGGAGGGGGGGAGACCCAGTACTTC.

A few counts support this clone. The rearrangement joins TRBV28 to TRBJ2-1; D remains ambiguous. This CDR3 is built from 12 residues. With 2 bases removed from V and 8 bases from J, the gap between germline ends came to 7 bases. Looked up from germline, CDR1 is MDHEN and CDR2 is SYDVKM. The CDR3 nucleotides read TGTGCCAGCAGTTTAGCGAGGTATGAGCAGTTCTTC. Protein sequence: CASSLARYEQFF.

The chain uses TRBV4-3 and TRBJ1-2; possible D gene TRBD1, 5 bases. This CDR3 is built from 15 residues. V lost 0 bases and J 4 bases, leaving 12 bases between the germline ends. Germline V gives CDR1 LGHNA, CDR2 YSLEER. CDR3: CASSQDRQPTYGYTF. In DNA, the CDR3 is TGCGCCAGCAGCCAAGACCGACAGCCCACCTATGGCTACACCTTC.

The chain joins TRBV19 to TRBJ2-2; 9 nucleotides line up with TRBD2. Per the germline V gene, CDR1 is LNHDA and CDR2 is SQIVND (reference sequence). The CDR3 has 16 residues. The J segment lost 1 base and the V segment lost 4 bases, leaving 4 bases of the junction unmatched. The DNA of the CDR3 is TGTGCCAGTAGTACACTAGCGGGCGGGAACACCGGGGAGCTGTTTTTT. Translating gives CASSTLAGGNTGELFF.

V is TRBV19 and J is TRBJ1-5; D is perhaps TRBD1 (6 bases). The CDR3 spans 14 residues. The V end lost 6 bases, the J end lost 4 bases, and 13 bases lay between the germline ends. From germline, CDR1 is LNHDA and CDR2 SQIVND (reference sequence). The chain's CDR3 is CASSGQYRNQPQHF. CDR3 DNA sequence: TGTGCCAGTAGCGGACAGTATCGGAATCAGCCCCAGCATTTT.

CDR3 residues: CASRARETVTLSEQFF. The CDR3 nucleotides read TGTGCCAGCAGGGCCCGGGAGACAGTCACCCTAAGTGAGCAGTTCTTC. This chain links TRBV7-9 with TRBJ2-1; D is possibly TRBD2 (6 bases). V lost 6 bases, J lost 9 bases, and 24 bases lay in between. Germline CDR1 is SEHNR and CDR2 is FQNEAQ (reference sequence). The CDR3 length is 16 residues.

The chain has TRBV28 and TRBJ2-7, with 10 positions matching TRBD2. CDR3 length: 14 residues. The germline V gene encodes CDR1 MDHEN and CDR2 SYDVKM. V lost 10 bases and J lost 2; bases outside the gene matches: 8. Written as DNA, the CDR3 is TGTGCCAACGCTCTAGCGGGGGCCCCCTACGAGCAGTACTTC. Translation gives CANALAGAPYEQYF.

This rearrangement joins TRBV4-3 to TRBJ1-2; TRBD1 is a possible D gene (5 bases). The V end was cut by 1 base, the J end by 2 bases, with 8 bases between. CDR1 is LGHNA, CDR2 YSLEER, per germline. This CDR3 region has 14 residues. The CDR3 DNA follows: TGCGCCAGCAGCCAAGTCGCAGGGAACTATGGCTACACCTTC. It encodes CASSQVAGNYGYTF.

In its sample, this clone was seen a few times. J is TRBJ2-5 and V is TRBV12-5; 7 bases line up with TRBD1. V lost 11 bases, J lost 5 bases, and 8 bases stayed unmatched. The length of the CDR3 is 12 residues. Germline lookup yields CDR1 LGHNT and CDR2 FRNRAP. CDR3 amino acids: CADREKEETQYF. CDR3 in DNA: TGTGCTGACAGGGAAAAAGAGGAGACCCAGTACTTC.

In this sample, this clone turned up a few times. The CDR3 here is CASSQSGPGAGDTQYF. DNA for the CDR3: TGTGCCAGCAGCCAAAGCGGTCCGGGAGCGGGAGATACGCAGTATTTT. The chain carries TRBV11-2 and TRBJ2-3; weak D call: TRBD2 (6 bases). V gave up 5 bases and J gave up 5 bases, with 20 bases separating them. Germline V gives CDR1 SGHAT, CDR2 FQNNGV. This CDR3 comprises 16 residues.

This sequence joins TRBV5-1 and TRBJ1-2, with D unclear. The CDR3 sequence is 13 residues long. Germline V lookup: CDR1 SGHRS, CDR2 YFSETQ. V lost 7 bases to trimming and J lost 3 bases, with 13 bases between them. The CDR3 sequence: CASRITADYGYTF. DNA of the CDR3: TGCGCCAGCCGTATCACCGCGGACTATGGCTACACCTTC.

The J gene is TRBJ2-2, the V gene TRBV10-2; TRBD2 aligns across 8 bases. V lost 0 bases, J lost 9 bases, and 6 bases stayed unmatched. The CDR3 runs to 15 residues. CDR1 and CDR2 (germline): WSHSY, SAAADI. The CDR3 nucleotides read TGCGCCAGCAGTGAGTCGGGCGGGGGGAAAAGGGAGCTGTTTTTT. Protein: CASSESGGGKRELFF.

V gene TRBV28 combines with J gene TRBJ2-1, with 7 nucleotides matching TRBD2. The CDR3 is made up of 16 amino acids. V lost 0 bases to trimming and J lost 5 bases; unmatched junction nucleotides: 7. Germline V gene data show CDR1 as MDHEN and CDR2 as SYDVKM. CDR3 protein: CASSLWVGSGNNEQFF. The CDR3 bases are TGTGCCAGCAGTTTATGGGTAGGGAGCGGGAACAATGAGCAGTTCTTC.

A single count supports this clone. The chain links TRBV20-1 to TRBJ2-3; D ambiguous. The V end was cut by 6 bases, the J end by 6 bases, with 10 bases between. The CDR3 sequence is 11 residues long. Germline V lookup: CDR1 DFQATT, CDR2 SNEGSKA (reference sequence). The CDR3 DNA reads as TGCAGTGCGGCCTTTGGCGATACGCAGTATTTT. Translation gives CSAAFGDTQYF.

This chain links TRBV15 with TRBJ1-4; D unresolved. Germline CDR1 LNHNV, CDR2 YYDKDF (reference sequence). This CDR3 comprises 15 residues. The V end was cut by 0 bases, the J end by 2 bases, with 7 bases between. The CDR3 spells CATSRDRMTNEKLFF. The CDR3 DNA reads as TGTGCCACCAGCAGAGATCGTATGACTAATGAAAAACTGTTTTTT.

The sample holds one count of this clone. The V and J genes are TRBV5-1 and TRBJ1-5; D unclear. The CDR3 sequence is 14 residues long. The ends were cut back, 4 bases at V and 4 bases at J, with 12 bases in the middle. CDR1 is SGHRS, CDR2 YFSETQ, per germline. Written as DNA, the CDR3 is TGCGCCAGCAGCGGAGGGATGGGAAATCAGCCCCAGCATTTT. It is translated as CASSGGMGNQPQHF.

This chain joins TRBV6-5 and TRBJ1-2, with a tentative D call TRBD1 (5 bases). This CDR3 is built from 13 residues. Looked up from germline, CDR1 is MNHEY and CDR2 is SVGAGI. V dropped 2 bases and J dropped 8 bases, with 12 bases sitting between them. The CDR3 bases are TGTGCCAGCAGTTACATACCCTGGGGCGGCTACACCTTC. The encoded protein is CASSYIPWGGYTF.

J is TRBJ1-5 and V is TRBV6-1; perhaps TRBD1 as D (5 bases). The V gene's germline CDR1 is MNHNS and CDR2 SASEGT. The ends were cut back, 3 bases at V and 5 bases at J, with 8 bases in the middle. The CDR3 has 13 amino acids. The DNA of the CDR3 is TGTGCCAGCAGTGACCAGGGCCATCAGCCCCAGCATTTT. Translating gives CASSDQGHQPQHF.

About this clone itself: A junction end diverges from the germline sequence, so it may reflect a read error. Other nucleotide sequences from this sample produce the same CDR3. This chain links TRBV5-4 with TRBJ2-3; D gene ambiguous. Germline CDR1 reads SGHNT; CDR2 reads YYREEE (reference sequence). The CDR3 runs to 14 residues. CDR3 region: CASSLQSRPDTQYF. CDR3 DNA: TGCGCCAGCAGCTTGCAGTCTCGCCCAGATACGCAGTATTTT.

This chain joins TRBV18 and TRBJ2-1, with 11 nucleotides matching TRBD2. Germline lookup yields CDR1 KGHSH and CDR2 LQKENI. This CDR3 contains 16 residues. V was clipped by 2 bases and J by 2 bases; unmatched bases: 2. The CDR3 loop reads CASSPGTSGTYNEQFF. For the CDR3, the DNA is TGTGCCAGCTCACCAGGGACTAGCGGTACCTACAATGAGCAGTTCTTC.

This clone was detected a few times. The genes are TRBV5-4 and TRBJ2-3; 8 nucleotides match TRBD2. With V trimmed by 1 base and J by 6 bases, 7 bases remained unmatched. Germline V lookup: CDR1 SGHNT, CDR2 YYREEE (reference sequence). The CDR3 sequence is 15 residues long. CDR3 bases: TGTGCCAGCAGCTTGACGACGGGAGGGGGGGATACGCAGTATTTT. Translation gives CASSLTTGGGDTQYF.

The chain links TRBV11-3 to TRBJ2-7; D may be TRBD1 (6 bases). CDR3 length: 19 residues. The germline V gene encodes CDR1 SGHNT and CDR2 YENEEA. Trimming left V 0 bases short and J 0 bases short, with 21 bases between. The CDR3 protein is CASSLDSDSFYSHSYEQYF. The CDR3, as DNA: TGTGCCAGCAGCTTAGATTCGGACAGCTTCTATTCTCACTCCTACGAGCAGTACTTC.

This chain connects TRBV6-5 to TRBJ1-5, with D uncertain. The CDR3 extends over 13 amino acids. V lost 7 bases, J lost 6 bases, and 13 bases lay in between. The germline V gene encodes CDR1 MNHEY and CDR2 SVGAGI. The CDR3 sequence is CASMRGWGQPQHF. The CDR3 DNA reads TGTGCCAGCATGCGGGGTTGGGGTCAGCCCCAGCATTTT.

The chain carries TRBV19 and TRBJ2-5, with 9 bases matching TRBD2. The CDR3 runs 15 residues. V lost 3 bases to trimming and J lost 4 bases; unmatched junction nucleotides: 6. Germline lookup yields CDR1 LNHDA and CDR2 SQIVND (reference sequence). For the CDR3, the DNA is TGTGCCAGTAGTATCGACGGCGGGGGGGCAGAGACCCAGTACTTC. Encoded protein: CASSIDGGGAETQYF.

This clone was seen more than once but under ten times. The rearrangement links TRBV5-8 to TRBJ2-7, with D perhaps matching TRBD2 (6 bases). V lost 0 bases to trimming and J lost 3 bases, with 13 bases between them. The CDR3 is made up of 15 amino acids. Per the germline V gene, CDR1 is SGHTS and CDR2 is YDEGEE. DNA of the CDR3: TGTGCCAGCAGCTTGGACGGCGGGATGTTCTACGAGCAGTACTTC. Translated: CASSLDGGMFYEQYF.